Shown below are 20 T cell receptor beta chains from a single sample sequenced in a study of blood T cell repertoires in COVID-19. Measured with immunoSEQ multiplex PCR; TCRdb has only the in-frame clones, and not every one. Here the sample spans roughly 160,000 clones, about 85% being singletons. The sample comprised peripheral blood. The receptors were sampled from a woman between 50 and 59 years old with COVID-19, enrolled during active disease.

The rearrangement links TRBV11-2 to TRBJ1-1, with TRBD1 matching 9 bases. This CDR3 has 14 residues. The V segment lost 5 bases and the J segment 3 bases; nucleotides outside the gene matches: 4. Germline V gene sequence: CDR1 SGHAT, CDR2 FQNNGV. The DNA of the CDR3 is TGTGCCAGCAGCCACGGACAGGGGCACACTGAAGCTTTCTTT. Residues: CASSHGQGHTEAFF.

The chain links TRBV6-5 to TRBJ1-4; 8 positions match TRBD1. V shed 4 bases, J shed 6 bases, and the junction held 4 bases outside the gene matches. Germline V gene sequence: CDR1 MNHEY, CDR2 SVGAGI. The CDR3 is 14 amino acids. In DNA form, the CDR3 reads TGTGCCAGCAGTTGGACAGGGTGGGATGAAAAACTGTTTTTT. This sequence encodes CASSWTGWDEKLFF.

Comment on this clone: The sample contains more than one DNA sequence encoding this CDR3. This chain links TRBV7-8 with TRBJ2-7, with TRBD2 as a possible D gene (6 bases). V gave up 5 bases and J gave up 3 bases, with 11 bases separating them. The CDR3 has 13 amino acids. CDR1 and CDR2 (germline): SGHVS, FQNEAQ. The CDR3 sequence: CASSPRGSYEQYF. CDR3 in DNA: TGTGCCAGCAGCCCCCGGGGGAGCTACGAGCAGTACTTC.

In nucleotides, the CDR3 is TGTGCCATCAGTGATAAGGGGACAGATACGCAGTATTTT. Protein sequence: CAISDKGTDTQYF. The rearrangement uses TRBV10-3 and TRBJ2-3, with a tentative D call TRBD1 (5 bases). This CDR3 is built from 13 residues. Per the germline V gene, CDR1 is ENHRY and CDR2 is SYGVKD. V lost 3 bases and J 3 bases, leaving 7 bases between the germline ends.

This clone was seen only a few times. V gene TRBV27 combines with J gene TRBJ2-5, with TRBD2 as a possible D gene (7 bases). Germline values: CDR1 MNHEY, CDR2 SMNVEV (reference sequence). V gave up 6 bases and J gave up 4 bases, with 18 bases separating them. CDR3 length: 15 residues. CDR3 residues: CASSPRGAVGETQYF. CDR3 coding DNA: TGTGCCAGCAGCCCCCGGGGGGCCGTTGGAGAGACCCAGTACTTC.

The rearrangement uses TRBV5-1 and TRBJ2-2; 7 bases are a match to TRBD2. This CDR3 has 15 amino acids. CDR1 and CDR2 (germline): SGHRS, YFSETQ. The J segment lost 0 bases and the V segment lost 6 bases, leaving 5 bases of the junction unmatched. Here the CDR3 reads CASNLGGANTGELFF. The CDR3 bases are TGCGCCAGCAACCTGGGGGGGGCGAACACCGGGGAGCTGTTTTTT.

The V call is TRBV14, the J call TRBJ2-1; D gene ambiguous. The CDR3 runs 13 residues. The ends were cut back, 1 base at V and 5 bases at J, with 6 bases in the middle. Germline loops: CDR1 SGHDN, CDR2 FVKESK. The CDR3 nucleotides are TGTGCCAGCAGCCAAGTTCACAACAATGAGCAGTTCTTC. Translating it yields CASSQVHNNEQFF.

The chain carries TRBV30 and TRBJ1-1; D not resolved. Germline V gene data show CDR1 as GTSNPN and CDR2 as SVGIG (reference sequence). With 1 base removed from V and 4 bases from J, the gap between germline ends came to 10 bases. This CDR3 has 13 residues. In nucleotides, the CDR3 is TGTGCCTGGAGTGCCCTCTCGTCCACTGAAGCTTTCTTT. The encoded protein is CAWSALSSTEAFF.

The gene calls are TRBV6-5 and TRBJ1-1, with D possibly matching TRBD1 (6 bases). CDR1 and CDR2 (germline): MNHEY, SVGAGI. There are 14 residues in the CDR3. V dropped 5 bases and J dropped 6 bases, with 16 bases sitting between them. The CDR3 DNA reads TGTGCCAGCAGTCCTCAACAGGGTAGGGCTGAAGCTTTCTTT. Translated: CASSPQQGRAEAFF.

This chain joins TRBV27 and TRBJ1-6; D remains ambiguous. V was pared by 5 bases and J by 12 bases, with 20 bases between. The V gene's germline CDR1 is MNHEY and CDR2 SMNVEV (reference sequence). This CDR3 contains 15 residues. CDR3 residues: CASSLRAGGGGPLHF. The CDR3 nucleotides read TGTGCCAGCAGTCTCCGGGCAGGCGGCGGAGGACCCCTCCACTTT.

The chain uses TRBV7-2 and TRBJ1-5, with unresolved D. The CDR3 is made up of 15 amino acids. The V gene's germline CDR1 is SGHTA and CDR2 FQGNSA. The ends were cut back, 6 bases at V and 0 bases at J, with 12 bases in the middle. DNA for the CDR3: TGTGCCAGCAGGAATCAGGACTATAGCAATCAGCCCCAGCATTTT. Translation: CASRNQDYSNQPQHF. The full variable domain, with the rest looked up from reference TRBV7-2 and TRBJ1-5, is GAGVSQSPSNKVTEKGKDVELRCDPISGHTALYWYRQSLGQGLEFLIYFQGNSAPDKSGLPSDRFSAERTGGSVSTLTIQRTQQEDSAVYLCASRNQDYSNQPQHFGDGTRLSIL.

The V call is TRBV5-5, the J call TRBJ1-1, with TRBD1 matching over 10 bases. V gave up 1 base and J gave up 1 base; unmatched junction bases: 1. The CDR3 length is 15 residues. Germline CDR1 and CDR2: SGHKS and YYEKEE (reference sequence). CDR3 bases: TGTGCCAGCAGCTTGAGGGACAGGGGGAACACTGAAGCTTTCTTT. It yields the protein CASSLRDRGNTEAFF.

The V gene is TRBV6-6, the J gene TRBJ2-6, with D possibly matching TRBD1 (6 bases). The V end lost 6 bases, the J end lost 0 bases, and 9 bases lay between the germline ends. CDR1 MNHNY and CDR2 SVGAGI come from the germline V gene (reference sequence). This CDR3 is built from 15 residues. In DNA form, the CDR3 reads TGTGCCAGCAGGCACAGGGTCTCTGGGGCCAACGTCCTGACTTTC. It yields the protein CASRHRVSGANVLTF.

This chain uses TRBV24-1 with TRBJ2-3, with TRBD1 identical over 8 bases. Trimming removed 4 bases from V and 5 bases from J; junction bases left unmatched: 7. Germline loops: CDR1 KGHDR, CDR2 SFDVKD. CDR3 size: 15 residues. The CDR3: CATSDPGTGEDTQYF. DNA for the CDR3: TGTGCCACCAGTGACCCCGGGACAGGCGAAGATACGCAGTATTTT.

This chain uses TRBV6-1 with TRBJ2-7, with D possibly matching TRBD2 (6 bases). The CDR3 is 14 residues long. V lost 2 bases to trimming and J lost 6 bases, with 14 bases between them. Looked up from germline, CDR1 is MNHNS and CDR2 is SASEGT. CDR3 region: CASSESDTGSEQYF. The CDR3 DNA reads TGTGCCAGCAGTGAATCGGACACCGGGAGCGAGCAGTACTTC.

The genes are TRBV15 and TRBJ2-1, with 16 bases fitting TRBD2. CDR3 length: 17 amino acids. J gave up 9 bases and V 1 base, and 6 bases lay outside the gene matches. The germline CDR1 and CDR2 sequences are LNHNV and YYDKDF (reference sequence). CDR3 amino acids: CATSRAIGTSGGGEQFF. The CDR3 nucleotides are TGTGCCACCAGCAGAGCAATTGGGACTAGCGGGGGGGGTGAGCAGTTCTTC.

The chain's CDR3 is CASSLGRGMNTEAFF. CDR3 nucleotides: TGTGCCAGCAGCTTAGGCCGGGGGATGAACACTGAAGCTTTCTTT. The chain links TRBV13 to TRBJ1-1; tentatively, D is TRBD1 (5 bases). The CDR3 contains 15 residues. V was pared by 0 bases and J by 0 bases, with 8 bases between. The germline V gene encodes CDR1 PRHDT and CDR2 FYEKMQ (reference sequence).

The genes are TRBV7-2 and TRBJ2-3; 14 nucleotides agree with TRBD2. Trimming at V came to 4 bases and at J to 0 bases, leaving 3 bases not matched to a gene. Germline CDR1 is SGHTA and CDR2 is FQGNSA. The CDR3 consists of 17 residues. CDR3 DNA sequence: TGTGCCAGCAGCTCCCGACTAGCGGGGGGGAGCACAGATACGCAGTATTTT. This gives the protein CASSSRLAGGSTDTQYF.

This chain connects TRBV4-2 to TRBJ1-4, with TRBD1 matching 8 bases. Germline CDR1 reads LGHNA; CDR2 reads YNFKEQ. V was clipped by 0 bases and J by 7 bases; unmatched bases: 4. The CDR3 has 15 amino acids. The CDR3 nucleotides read TGTGCCAGCAGCCAAGATGCCAGGGGGCGTGAAAAACTGTTTTTT. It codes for CASSQDARGREKLFF.

CDR3 amino acids: CASSQGDRGRGAFF. CDR3 nucleotides: TGCGCCAGCAGCCAAGGGGACAGGGGGCGCGGAGCTTTCTTT. The V gene is TRBV4-1, the J gene TRBJ1-1; TRBD1 agrees at 12 bases. CDR1 is MGHRA, CDR2 YSYEKL, per germline. This CDR3 is 14 amino acids long. V lost 1 base and J lost 10; bases outside the gene matches: 4.